The rows below give T cell receptor beta chains drawn from one sample of a study of T cells in Graves' hyperthyroidism and ophthalmopathy. TCRdb reprocessed the multiplex PCR reads with MiXCR, giving one entry per CDR3 protein. Of some 350,000 distinct CDR3 sequences in the sample, approximately 15% are singletons; the top ten hold roughly 33%. Sequenced: blood. These receptor sequences come from a middle-aged woman with Graves' ophthalmopathy. CDR3s include the opening cysteine and the closing phenylalanine or tryptophan. The D gene is left open where the match is weak. Clone size is given for some rows only: seen once, a few or many times, or a class if the clone is expanded.

D gene	clone size	V gene	J gene	CDR3 protein	CDR3 DNA
TRBD2	NA	TRBV7-8	TRBJ2-7	CASSLGTSAYEQYF	TGTGCCAGCAGCTTAGGGACTAGCGCCTACGAGCAGTACTTC
TRBD2	NA	TRBV27	TRBJ2-1	CASTSRTSGISAYNEQFF	TGTGCCAGCACCTCCCGGACTAGCGGGATTTCAGCCTACAATGAGCAGTTCTTC
TRBD1	many	TRBV2	TRBJ2-3	CASRDRQGTDTQYF	TGTGCCAGCAGGGATAGACAGGGGACAGATACGCAGTATTTT
NA	NA	TRBV30	TRBJ2-2	CAWSYGTPNTGELFF	TGTGCCTGGAGTTACGGGACGCCGAACACCGGGGAGCTGTTTTTT
NA	few	TRBV5-6	TRBJ2-2	CASSLDRWRNTGELFF	TGTGCCAGCAGCTTAGATCGGTGGAGGAACACCGGGGAGCTGTTTTTT
TRBD1	few	TRBV6-1	TRBJ2-5	CASSESTGGAETQYF	TGTGCCAGCAGTGAATCCACAGGGGGCGCGGAGACCCAGTACTTC
TRBD1	many	TRBV14	TRBJ2-5	CASSRTTGAAETQYF	TGTGCCAGCAGTCGTACCACAGGGGCTGCGGAGACCCAGTACTTC
TRBD1	many	TRBV7-9	TRBJ1-6	CASTTAGTGSYSPLHF	TGTGCCAGCACCACAGCGGGGACAGGGTCTTATTCACCCCTCCACTTT
NA	many	TRBV29-1	TRBJ1-1	CSVEERQGTEAFF	TGCAGCGTTGAAGAGAGGCAGGGGACTGAAGCTTTCTTT
NA	many	TRBV12-3/TRBV12-4	TRBJ2-1	CASMSSRVFYNEQFF	TGTGCCAGCATGTCTTCACGGGTTTTCTACAATGAGCAGTTCTTC
NA	NA	TRBV27	TRBJ2-3	CASSLRPGVRITDTQYF	TGTGCCAGCAGTTTGCGCCCGGGAGTAAGAATAACAGATACGCAGTATTTT
NA	many	TRBV20-1	TRBJ2-2	CSASLHSGELFF	TGCAGTGCCTCCCTACATTCCGGGGAGCTGTTTTTT
NA	NA	TRBV7-2	TRBJ2-7	CASSLTAFYEQYF	TGTGCCAGCAGCTTAACTGCTTTCTACGAGCAGTACTTC
TRBD1	many	TRBV2	TRBJ2-7	CASTDFTGDEQYF	TGTGCCAGCACCGACTTTACAGGGGACGAGCAGTACTTC
NA	many	TRBV10-3	TRBJ1-1	CAISGGVVRAATEAFF	TGTGCCATCAGCGGGGGGGTGGTAAGGGCAGCCACTGAAGCTTTCTTT
NA	few	TRBV6-2/TRBV6-3	TRBJ1-5	CASSYSTGLGQPQHF	TGTGCCAGCAGTTACAGTACCGGGCTCGGGCAGCCCCAGCATTTT
NA	many	TRBV28	TRBJ1-2	CASNLSRAIYGYTF	TGTGCCAGCAATCTATCCAGGGCTATCTATGGCTACACCTTC
NA	NA	TRBV19	TRBJ1-5	CASSMPGPRVVSPQHF	TGTGCCAGTAGTATGCCGGGACCAAGGGTAGTTTCGCCCCAGCATTTT
NA	many	TRBV29-1	TRBJ2-3	CSVTPGMGAQYF	TGCAGCGTCACCCCGGGGATGGGTGCGCAGTATTTT
TRBD1	NA	TRBV7-9	TRBJ2-2	CASRDRASTGELFF	TGTGCCAGCCGAGACAGGGCGTCCACCGGGGAGCTGTTTTTT
NA	many	TRBV10-3	TRBJ1-1	CAISELQENTEAFF	TGTGCCATCAGTGAGTTACAAGAGAACACTGAAGCCTTCTTT
NA	many	TRBV30	TRBJ2-7	CAWSGEAGAEQYF	TGTGCCTGGAGTGGGGAGGCAGGGGCCGAGCAGTACTTC
NA	NA	TRBV6-5	TRBJ1-4	CASSYVGAGEKLFF	TGTGCCAGCAGTTACGTGGGGGCGGGTGAAAAACTGTTTTTT
TRBD2	NA	TRBV30	TRBJ2-7	CAWSAASGDTYEQYF	TGTGCCTGGAGTGCCGCTAGCGGAGATACCTACGAGCAGTACTTC
TRBD2	many	TRBV7-2	TRBJ2-7	CASSLAPFAERESIYEQYF	TGTGCCAGCAGCTTAGCGCCTTTCGCGGAGCGGGAGTCAATTTACGAGCAGTACTTC
TRBD2	many	TRBV7-8	TRBJ2-2	CASSRSGAGGGTGELFF	TGTGCCAGCAGCCGCTCGGGAGCGGGAGGGGGCACCGGGGAGCTGTTTTTT
TRBD2	NA	TRBV3-1	TRBJ2-1	CASSRAGGPGEQFF	TGTGCCAGCAGCCGTGCGGGAGGGCCCGGAGAGCAGTTCTTC
NA	few	TRBV6-1	TRBJ2-6	CASSQEGRIVANVLTF	TGTGCCAGCAGCCAAGAAGGGCGAATCGTGGCCAACGTCCTGACTTTC
NA	few	TRBV6-1	TRBJ1-6	CASSEALRGPGHSPLHF	TGTGCCAGCAGTGAAGCGCTTCGAGGGCCAGGACATTCACCCCTCCACTTT
NA	NA	TRBV29-1	TRBJ1-1	CSVEFLGGHGGLYTEAFF	TGCAGCGTTGAGTTTTTAGGAGGGCATGGAGGGTTGTACACTGAAGCTTTCTTT
TRBD1	many	TRBV12-3/TRBV12-4	TRBJ2-3	CASTSGGRTGSADTQYF	TGTGCCAGCACATCAGGGGGCAGAACGGGATCAGCGGATACGCAGTATTTT
NA	many	TRBV5-1	TRBJ1-1	CASSFGQKAFF	TGCGCCAGCAGCTTTGGACAGAAAGCTTTCTTT
NA	few	TRBV25-1	TRBJ1-2	CAKILCGGVWSGYTF	TGTGCCAAAATACTTTGCGGGGGGGTCTGGAGTGGCTACACCTTC
NA	many	TRBV3-1	TRBJ2-5	CASSQDRVVRETQYF	TGTGCCAGCAGCCAAGATCGGGTAGTCAGGGAGACCCAGTACTTC
NA	many	TRBV12-3/TRBV12-4	TRBJ2-7	CASTVGFNYEQYF	TGTGCCAGCACCGTCGGGTTCAACTACGAGCAGTACTTC
TRBD1	few	TRBV27	TRBJ1-5	CASSAQGESNQPQHF	TGTGCCAGCAGTGCTCAGGGGGAAAGCAATCAGCCCCAGCATTTT
NA	many	TRBV11-2	TRBJ1-5	CASSLVRRPNQPQHF	TGTGCCAGCAGCTTAGTCAGGCGACCTAATCAGCCCCAGCATTTT
TRBD1	many	TRBV10-3	TRBJ1-1	CAITSKGANTEAFF	TGTGCCATCACATCGAAGGGGGCTAACACTGAAGCTTTCTTT
NA	many	TRBV28	TRBJ1-5	CASRSGGSNQPQHF	TGTGCCAGCAGGTCCGGGGGGAGCAATCAGCCCCAGCATTTT
NA	many	TRBV5-1	TRBJ1-2	CASSLDVGTDYGYTF	TGCGCCAGCAGCTTGGACGTGGGGACGGACTATGGCTACACCTTC
TRBD1	few	TRBV9	TRBJ2-3	CASSVGPAGQGTDTQYF	TGTGCCAGCAGCGTAGGCCCAGCGGGACAGGGGACTGATACGCAGTATTTT
NA	many	TRBV3-1	TRBJ1-6	CASSTGTYSPLHF	TGTGCCAGCAGCACGGGGACTTATTCACCCCTCCACTTT